This T cell receptor (beta chain) was identified in a study of post-analysis software for immune sequencing data. Overall study context: Secondary progressive, relapsing-remitting and progressive-relapsing multiple sclerosis were among the included disease courses. General observations from the study: Multiple sclerosis patients showed significantly lower normalized Chao1 diversity than controls did. Patients used a few TRBV segments, including TRBV5-6, TRBV5-1 and TRBV20-1, more often than controls.

Included in the TCR beta cDNA libraries were unique molecular identifiers. Each batch of 1 to 10 million T cells produced 400,000 to 650,000 cDNA molecules. One entry per CDR3 protein, called by TCRdb with MiXCR from the PCR reads. This table holds roughly 800,000 distinct CDR3 sequences, 30% found once. The sample holds a few counts of this clonotype. Its specificity is unknown. In germline, CDR1 is MNHNS, CDR2 SASEGT. The CDR3 is 17 amino acids. The V and J ends lost 2 bases and 4 bases, in that order; junction bases with no gene match: 10. The chain uses TRBV6-1 and TRBJ2-1; the match to TRBD2 covers 8 bases. The origin of this receptor is a girl aged 10 to 17 with multiple sclerosis. Sequencing used blood. The CDR3 reads CASSERHTSGGYNEQFF. The CDR3 DNA sequence: TGTGCCAGCAGTGAACGCCACACTAGCGGAGGTTACAATGAGCAGTTCTTC.